Listed here are 15 T cell receptor beta chains from one sample, sequenced in a study of beta chain features in type 1 diabetes. What was sequenced were expressed TCRB transcripts, since all of the isolated RNA had been reverse transcribed. Only in-frame clones appear in the TCRdb table, and some are missing; sequencing was by immunoSEQ multiplex PCR. The sample holds about half a million clones, approximately 31% seen once. Sequencing was performed on naive CD4+ T cells from blood. The receptors stem from a man aged 18 to 29 in good health.

DNA for the CDR3: TGCGCCAGCAGCACGGGACTAGCGGGAAAAAACTACAATGAGCAGTTCTTC. Translation gives CASSTGLAGKNYNEQFF. The chain uses TRBV5-1 and TRBJ2-1; 13 positions agree with TRBD2. Germline CDR1 reads SGHRS; CDR2 reads YFSETQ. Germline trimming cut 4 bases from V and 3 bases from J; bases unmatched to any gene: 7. The CDR3 runs to 17 residues.

This clone was counted between two and nine times. The V and J genes are TRBV7-9 and TRBJ2-1, with 8 bases identical to TRBD2. Germline loops: CDR1 SEHNR, CDR2 FQNEAQ (reference sequence). The CDR3 runs to 15 residues. J was trimmed by 0 bases and V by 5 bases; bases with no gene match: 3. CDR3 bases: TGTGCCAGCAGCGCCAGCGGGAGCTCCTACAATGAGCAGTTCTTC. It codes for CASSASGSSYNEQFF.

In its sample, this clone was seen a few times. The V gene is TRBV28, the J gene TRBJ2-3; D may be TRBD1 (9 bases). Trimming stripped 8 bases from V and 3 bases from J, with 18 bases between. Germline V gene data show CDR1 as MDHEN and CDR2 as SYDVKM. The CDR3 covers 15 residues. CDR3 nucleotide sequence: TGTGCCAGCGACGGGGGGGACAGGGAAACAGATACGCAGTATTTT. Amino acids: CASDGGDRETDTQYF.

This clone was picked up a small number of times. Other DNA sequences in this specimen translate into the identical CDR3. The chain carries TRBV28 and TRBJ1-1; no reliable D call. V was shortened by 2 bases and J by 1 base, with 5 bases between the two germline ends. The CDR3 totals 13 residues. Germline V gene sequence: CDR1 MDHEN, CDR2 SYDVKM. The DNA for the CDR3 is TGTGCCAGCAGTTTACCAGGGAACACTGAAGCTTTCTTT. Its translation is CASSLPGNTEAFF.

This rearrangement joins TRBV29-1 to TRBJ2-3, with no clear D. Trimming removed 3 bases at V and 8 bases at J, with 18 bases between. The CDR3 is made up of 14 amino acids. Germline V lookup: CDR1 SQVTM, CDR2 ANQGSEA. CDR3 sequence reads: CSVDLAAPKGTQYF. The CDR3 nucleotides are TGCAGCGTTGACTTGGCGGCCCCTAAGGGTACGCAGTATTTT.

V usage is TRBV7-9 and J usage is TRBJ1-1; tentative D call: TRBD1 (6 bases). Per the germline V gene, CDR1 is SEHNR and CDR2 is FQNEAQ (reference sequence). This CDR3 is 14 amino acids long. V was pared by 5 bases and J by 2 bases, with 12 bases between. Written as DNA, the CDR3 is TGTGCCAGCAGCCCTCGGACAGCAAACACTGAAGCTTTCTTT. Translating it yields CASSPRTANTEAFF.

The chain employs TRBV28 and TRBJ2-7; 10 positions match TRBD2. V shed 4 bases, J shed 2 bases, and the junction held 8 bases outside the gene matches. This CDR3 spans 16 amino acids. CDR1 and CDR2 (germline): MDHEN, SYDVKM. The CDR3 loop is CASSSFGLAEAYEQYF. The CDR3 nucleotides read TGTGCCAGCAGTTCCTTTGGACTAGCGGAAGCCTACGAGCAGTACTTC. Full variable domain (remainder filled in from reference TRBV28 and TRBJ2-7): DVKVTQSSRYLVKRTGEKVFLECVQDMDHENMFWYRQDPGLGLRLIYFSYDVKMKEKGDIPEGYSVSREKKERFSLILESASTNQTSMYLCASSSFGLAEAYEQYFGPGTRLTVT.

This clone has just a few counts. This sequence joins TRBV5-1 and TRBJ2-2; no clear D gene. CDR3 size: 15 residues. Trimming shortened V by 3 bases and J by 1 base, and 10 bases separated the two germline ends. The germline V gene encodes CDR1 SGHRS and CDR2 YFSETQ. In DNA form, the CDR3 reads TGCGCCAGCAGCTCGGACCACATGAACACCGGGGAGCTGTTTTTT. It codes for CASSSDHMNTGELFF.

In this sample, this clone turned up a few times. The chain is built from TRBV27 and TRBJ2-7; 7 nucleotides align to TRBD1. Germline V gene sequence: CDR1 MNHEY, CDR2 SMNVEV (reference sequence). The CDR3 runs 13 residues. Losses at the gene ends were 4 bases for V and 9 bases for J; bases not matched to a gene: 9. The CDR3 here is CASSSNTGVGQYF. The CDR3 bases are TGTGCCAGCAGTTCGAACACAGGGGTGGGGCAGTACTTC.

This rearrangement joins TRBV7-2 to TRBJ2-1; no reliable D call. This CDR3 is built from 12 residues. Trimming cost V 1 base and J 5 bases, with 3 bases left between them. Germline loops: CDR1 SGHTA, CDR2 FQGNSA. CDR3 loop: CASSLEHNEQFF. In DNA form, the CDR3 reads TGTGCCAGCAGCTTAGAACACAATGAGCAGTTCTTC. The full variable domain, its missing parts supplied by reference TRBV7-2 and TRBJ2-1, is GAGVSQSPSNKVTEKGKDVELRCDPISGHTALYWYRQSLGQGLEFLIYFQGNSAPDKSGLPSDRFSAERTGGSVSTLTIQRTQQEDSAVYLCASSLEHNEQFFGPGTRLTVL.

The gene calls are TRBV27 and TRBJ2-5, with a possible D match to TRBD1 (5 bases). Germline V gene lookup returns CDR1 MNHEY and CDR2 SMNVEV (reference sequence). Trimming left V 4 bases short and J 10 bases short, with 13 bases between. CDR3 size: 12 residues. As DNA, the CDR3 is TGTGCCAGCAGTTCCCCAGGGAAGGTCCAGTACTTC. Translating it yields CASSSPGKVQYF.

The chain joins TRBV2 to TRBJ1-1; 8 bases agree with TRBD1. J gave up 6 bases and V 7 bases, and 1 base lay outside the gene matches. The germline CDR1 and CDR2 sequences are SNHLY and FYNNEI. This CDR3 is built from 11 residues. CDR3 DNA: TGTGCCAGCACAGGGGGCCCTGAAGCTTTCTTT. Its protein is CASTGGPEAFF.

The J gene is TRBJ2-3, the V gene TRBV7-2; D possibly uses TRBD1 or TRBD2 (6 bases each). V was cut by 4 bases and J by 8 bases, with 25 bases left in between. This CDR3 has 17 amino acids. Looked up from germline, CDR1 is SGHTA and CDR2 is FQGNSA. CDR3 nucleotide sequence: TGTGCCAGCAGCTCCCGGCGGAATTTAGCCGGAGGGGGTACGCAGTATTTT. This sequence encodes CASSSRRNLAGGGTQYF.

This clone turned up a few times. This sequence joins TRBV29-1 and TRBJ2-5; the D is unclear. V dropped 7 bases and J dropped 2 bases, with 11 bases sitting between them. Per germline, CDR1 SQVTM and CDR2 ANQGSEA. The CDR3 covers 12 residues. Here the CDR3 reads CSGGDGQETQYF. CDR3 nucleotide sequence: TGCAGCGGTGGTGACGGACAAGAGACCCAGTACTTC.

This clone was counted a few times. Within the sample, other DNA sequences also encode this same CDR3. J is TRBJ1-1 and V is TRBV6-5; D ambiguous. V dropped 6 bases and J dropped 0 bases, with 5 bases sitting between them. CDR1 and CDR2 from the germline V gene are MNHEY and SVGAGI. This CDR3 is 12 amino acids long. This CDR3 reads CASSRMNTEAFF. CDR3 DNA: TGTGCCAGCAGCCGTATGAACACTGAAGCTTTCTTT.